This section outlines one T cell receptor (beta chain) sequence together with its context. The specificity of this receptor is unknown. No base-level quality is on record; no much larger clone is a single base apart. The collaborating institutions used their own protocols to collect whole blood in K2EDTA tubes. For TCRbeta analysis, collaborators shipped samples as frozen whole blood, isolated PBMCs, or DNA extracted from either of those sample types. The entry originates in a study of blood T cell repertoires in COVID-19 (dated by TCRdb to the early 2020s). Regarding the research as a whole: Samples covering the acute and convalescent phases of COVID-19 were provided by collaborators in the United States, Italy and Spain. The material from the prospective study consisted of cDNA or gDNA derived from T cells, B-cell-depleted T cells, or PBMCs. The dataset comprised deeply sampled blood TCRbeta repertoires from subjects exposed to, actively infected with, or recovered from COVID-19. The repertoires were released in a freely available public database intended as a resource for research on the immune response to SARS-CoV-2. Samples were obtained from the ongoing ImmuneRACE study (first 160 participants) and from over 1,000 subjects provided by 6 global collaborators. Sample metadata almost always included a de-identified subject ID, COVID-19 status, age in years and sex. Where HLA class I and class II types were available, the types were taken from metadata supplied by the sample provider, not from assay-based typing.

TCRbeta CDR3 regions were amplified from genomic DNA by means of the immunoSEQ Assay, a bias-controlled multiplex PCR. The authors' pipeline ran thus. Within the assay, amplification of reference gene primers was used to estimate how many nucleated cells each sample contained. Sequence reads were collapsed and filtered to measure the absolute abundance of every unique TCRbeta CDR3 rearrangement. For each sample, productive Simpson clonality was calculated by taking the square root of Simpson's diversity index across productive rearrangements. The immuneACCESS repertoire file appears here via TCRdb, limited to in-frame rearrangements. These files lack a portion of the clones; in checked studies, under half of the deficit traces to unresolved V genes, and the cause of the others is not known. The D gene and trimming were derived from the DNA, and the V and J assignments and clone size from that table. This sample gives over 70,000 clones in total; around three quarters of them show up just once. The ten largest account for under 30% of the sample.

Overall study outcomes, separate from this receptor: Clinical and demographic metadata were provided uncurated, with the amount varying by source and participant.

The germline V gene sets CDR1 to KGHSH and CDR2 to LQKENI. The CDR3 goes from the cysteine to the phenylalanine over 15 residues. Only the CDR3 DNA is retained, 45 bases long and in frame from the first base. V loses 3 bases at its end and J loses 9 bases; junction bases beyond the gene matches: 9. The clonotype was recovered from a woman aged 80 or over with active or convalescent COVID-19. Sequencing was carried out using peripheral blood. This sequence uses TRBV18 and TRBJ2-7; TRBD2 fits 12 bases in the junction. This receptor carries the CDR3 CASSPSGTSGWRQYF. The DNA reads TGTGCCAGCTCACCGTCTGGGACTAGCGGGTGGAGGCAGTACTTC.